A single sample gave rise to the 18 T cell receptor beta chains below, sequenced in a study of cytomegalovirus exposure and HLA in healthy donors. The primer mix had 60 Vbeta and 13 Jbeta primers. Assay used: immunoSEQ multiplex PCR; TCRdb lists only in-frame clones, some missing. The table has roughly 190,000 clones, roughly 75% seen once. Sequenced sample: PBMCs. All receptors derive from a man aged 25 to 45 in good health and CMV-seropositive.

The V and J genes are TRBV6-6 and TRBJ1-1; possible D gene TRBD1, 5 bases. The CDR3 totals 12 residues. CDR1 is MNHNY, CDR2 SVGAGI, per germline (reference sequence). V was shortened by 8 bases and J by 7 bases, with 14 bases between the two germline ends. The CDR3, as DNA: TGTGCCAGCGGCGACAGCAGGTATGAAGCTTTCTTT. Residues: CASGDSRYEAFF.

V gene TRBV5-6 combines with J gene TRBJ1-5; 7 bases are a match to TRBD1. CDR1 and CDR2 (germline): SGHDT, YYEEEE. The CDR3 is 15 amino acids. The trim removed 4 bases at V and 0 bases at J, leaving 4 bases unmatched. CDR3 DNA: TGTGCCAGCAGCCGGGGACAGAATAGCAATCAGCCCCAGCATTTT. Its translation: CASSRGQNSNQPQHF.

The rearrangement joins TRBV5-1 to TRBJ2-4, with a possible D match to TRBD1 (6 bases). This CDR3 has 15 residues. Trimming shortened V by 4 bases and J by 0 bases, and 11 bases separated the two germline ends. The germline CDR1 and CDR2 sequences are SGHRS and YFSETQ. This CDR3 is CASSLDSLAKNIQYF. CDR3 nucleotide sequence: TGCGCCAGCAGCCTGGACAGTCTAGCCAAAAACATTCAGTACTTC. The variable domain in full, completed from reference TRBV5-1 and TRBJ2-4, reads KAGVTQTPRYLIKTRGQQVTLSCSPISGHRSVSWYQQTPGQGLQFLFEYFSETQRNKGNFPGRFSGRQFSNSRSEMNVSTLELGDSALYLCASSLDSLAKNIQYFGAGTRLSVL.

This chain links TRBV7-2 with TRBJ2-3; possibly TRBD1 for D (5 bases). Per the germline V gene, CDR1 is SGHTA and CDR2 is FQGNSA. V lost 5 bases and J 3 bases, leaving 12 bases between the germline ends. The CDR3 loop spans 14 amino acids. This CDR3 is CASSLMQGTDTQYF. The CDR3 DNA reads as TGTGCCAGCAGCCTCATGCAGGGTACAGATACGCAGTATTTT.

The chain employs TRBV4-3 and TRBJ2-7; TRBD2 matches 7 bases. Losses at the gene ends were 0 bases for V and 1 base for J; bases not matched to a gene: 3. Looked up from germline, CDR1 is LGHNA and CDR2 is YSLEER. CDR3 length: 15 amino acids. CDR3 coding DNA: TGCGCCAGCAGCCAAGATCCAGCGGGATCCTACGAGCAGTACTTC. Protein sequence: CASSQDPAGSYEQYF.

CDR3 in amino acids: CSVPGVYGYTF. In DNA form, the CDR3 reads TGCAGCGTTCCAGGGGTTTATGGCTACACCTTC. This sequence joins TRBV29-1 and TRBJ1-2, with D possibly TRBD1 on 6 matching bases. The CDR3 is 11 residues long. CDR1 and CDR2 from the germline V gene are SQVTM and ANQGSEA. V was cut by 5 bases and J by 5 bases, with 9 bases left in between.

This clone was counted a single time. The chain couples TRBV4-3 to TRBJ2-5; 10 bases fit TRBD2. The V and J ends lost 3 bases and 6 bases, in that order; junction bases with no gene match: 7. The CDR3 totals 15 residues. Germline loops: CDR1 LGHNA, CDR2 YSLEER. The CDR3 protein is CASSQQREGRKTQYF. For the CDR3, the DNA is TGCGCCAGCAGCCAGCAGCGGGAGGGCCGAAAGACCCAGTACTTC.

This chain joins TRBV19 and TRBJ1-5, with D uncertain. Trimming removed 8 bases from V and 0 bases from J, with 11 bases in between. The CDR3 covers 14 residues. Looked up from germline, CDR1 is LNHDA and CDR2 is SQIVND (reference sequence). DNA for the CDR3: TGTGCCAGTGGTTACGGAGTTAGCAATCAGCCCCAGCATTTT. Protein: CASGYGVSNQPQHF.

The CDR3 DNA reads TGTGCCAGCAGTTACGGGGGACAGGGGGGATACGAGCAGTACTTC. Protein product: CASSYGGQGGYEQYF. The chain has TRBV6-5 and TRBJ2-7, with TRBD1 identical over 11 bases. The V and J ends lost 2 bases and 4 bases, in that order; junction bases with no gene match: 4. CDR1 MNHEY and CDR2 SVGAGI come from the germline V gene. The CDR3 is made up of 15 amino acids.

To note about this clone: The junction departs from germline at one end; a sequencing error may be responsible. V and J are TRBV7-7 and TRBJ2-7, with D possibly TRBD1 on 6 matching bases. The CDR3 length is 15 residues. Germline values: CDR1 SSHAT, CDR2 FNYEAQ (reference sequence). The CDR3 DNA is TGTGCTAGCAGCCTCTCGAACAGGGAATCGGGCGAGCAGTACTTC. Amino acids: CASSLSNRESGEQYF.

The V and J genes are TRBV4-3 and TRBJ1-2; 9 bases align to TRBD1. The CDR3 loop spans 16 amino acids. Looked up from germline, CDR1 is LGHNA and CDR2 is YSLEER. V trimming: 0 bases; J trimming: 4 bases; junction bases outside the gene matches: 6. The CDR3 nucleotides read TGCGCCAGCAGCCAAGAGGGAGGGGACAGGGTCTATGGCTACACCTTC. Its protein is CASSQEGGDRVYGYTF.

The genes are TRBV30 and TRBJ1-3; TRBD1 is a possible D gene (6 bases). V was clipped by 4 bases and J by 0 bases, with 16 bases between them. In germline, CDR1 is GTSNPN, CDR2 SVGIG (reference sequence). This CDR3 has 16 amino acids. The CDR3 DNA reads as TGTGCCTGGACAGGGGAAGGACCGCACTCTGGAAACACCATATATTTT. Its protein product is CAWTGEGPHSGNTIYF. The whole variable domain, filled in from reference TRBV30 and TRBJ1-3, reads SQTIHQWPATLVQPVGSPLSLECTVEGTSNPNLYWYRQAAGRGLQLLFYSVGIGQISSEVPQNLSASRPQDRQFILSSKKLLLSDSGFYLCAWTGEGPHSGNTIYFGEGSWLTVV.

The chain recombines TRBV27 with TRBJ2-7; 9 bases line up with TRBD1. V shed 6 bases and J 4 bases; nucleotides not matched to a gene: 4. The germline V gene has CDR1 MNHEY and CDR2 SMNVEV (reference sequence). The CDR3 contains 13 residues. The CDR3 loop reads CASSGTGYYEQYF. CDR3 sequence (DNA): TGTGCCAGCAGCGGGACAGGGTATTACGAGCAGTACTTC.

The chain uses TRBV5-1 and TRBJ2-2, with TRBD2 as a possible D gene (6 bases). Germline values: CDR1 SGHRS, CDR2 YFSETQ. Deletions cut 1 base from V and 3 bases from J, with 13 bases between. The CDR3 sequence is 16 residues long. CDR3 amino acids: CASSLFGTRDTGELFF. As DNA, the CDR3 is TGCGCCAGCAGCTTGTTTGGGACTCGGGACACCGGGGAGCTGTTTTTT.

The chain joins TRBV5-3 to TRBJ2-1; D may be TRBD1 (6 bases). TRBV5-3 is assigned to the ORF class and has an uncertain function. With 4 bases removed from V and 10 bases from J, the gap between germline ends came to 15 bases. This CDR3 is 13 amino acids long. The CDR3 nucleotides read TGTGCCAGAAGCATACCGACAGGCCTAGAGCAGTTCTTC. Residues: CARSIPTGLEQFF.

V is TRBV6-5 and J is TRBJ2-1; TRBD2 aligns across 8 bases. With 4 bases clipped from V and 0 bases from J, the junction kept 5 bases outside the gene matches. The CDR3 contains 16 residues. Germline lookup yields CDR1 MNHEY and CDR2 SVGAGI. The CDR3 region is CASSSTTSGSYNEQFF. The CDR3 region has the DNA TGTGCCAGCAGTTCCACCACTAGCGGCTCCTACAATGAGCAGTTCTTC.

This clone occurred a few times. The chain couples TRBV2 to TRBJ1-2; D is undetermined. Germline assignment: CDR1 SNHLY and CDR2 FYNNEI. CDR3 size: 15 residues. V lost 3 bases, J lost 4 bases, and 15 bases lay in between. CDR3 in amino acids: CASSDDPPGSYGYTF. The CDR3 nucleotides are TGTGCCAGCAGTGATGACCCACCGGGTAGCTATGGCTACACCTTC.

The J gene is TRBJ2-3, the V gene TRBV20-1; D remains ambiguous. CDR1 is DFQATT and CDR2 is SNEGSKA in the germline V gene (reference sequence). The V end lost 7 bases, the J end lost 0 bases, and 5 bases lay between the germline ends. The length of the CDR3 is 11 residues. The chain's CDR3 is CSVESTDTQYF. CDR3 sequence (DNA): TGCAGTGTCGAGAGCACAGATACGCAGTATTTT.